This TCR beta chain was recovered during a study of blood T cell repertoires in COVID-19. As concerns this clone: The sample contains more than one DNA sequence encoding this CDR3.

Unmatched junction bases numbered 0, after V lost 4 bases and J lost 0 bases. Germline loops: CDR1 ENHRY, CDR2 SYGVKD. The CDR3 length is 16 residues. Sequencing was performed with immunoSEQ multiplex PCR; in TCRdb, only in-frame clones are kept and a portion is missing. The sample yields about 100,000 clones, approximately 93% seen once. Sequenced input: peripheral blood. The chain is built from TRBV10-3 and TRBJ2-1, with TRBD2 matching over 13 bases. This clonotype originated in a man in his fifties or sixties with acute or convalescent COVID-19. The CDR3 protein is CAISGTSGSSYNEQFF. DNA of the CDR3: TGTGCCATCAGTGGGACTAGCGGGAGCTCCTACAATGAGCAGTTCTTC.